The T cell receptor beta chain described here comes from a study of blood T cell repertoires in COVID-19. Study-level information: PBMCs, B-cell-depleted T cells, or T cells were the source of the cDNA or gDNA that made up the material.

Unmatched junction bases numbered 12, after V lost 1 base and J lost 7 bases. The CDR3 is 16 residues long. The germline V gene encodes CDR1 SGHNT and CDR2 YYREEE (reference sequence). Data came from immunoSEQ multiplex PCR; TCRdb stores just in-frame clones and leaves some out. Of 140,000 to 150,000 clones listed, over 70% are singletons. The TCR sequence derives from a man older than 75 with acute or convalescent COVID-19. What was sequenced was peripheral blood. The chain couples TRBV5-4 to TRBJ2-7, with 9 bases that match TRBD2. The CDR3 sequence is CASSLIDGTSTDEQYF. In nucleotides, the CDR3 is TGTGCCAGCAGCTTGATAGATGGGACTAGCACAGATGAGCAGTACTTC.